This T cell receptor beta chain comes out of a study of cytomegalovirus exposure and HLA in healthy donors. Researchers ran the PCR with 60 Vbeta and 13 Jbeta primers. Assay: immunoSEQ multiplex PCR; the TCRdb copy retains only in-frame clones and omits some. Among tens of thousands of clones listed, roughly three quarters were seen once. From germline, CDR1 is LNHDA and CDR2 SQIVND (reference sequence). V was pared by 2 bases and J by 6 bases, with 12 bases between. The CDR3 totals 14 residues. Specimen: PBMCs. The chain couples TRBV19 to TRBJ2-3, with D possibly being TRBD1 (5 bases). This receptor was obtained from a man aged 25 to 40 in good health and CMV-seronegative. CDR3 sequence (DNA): TGTGCCAGTAGTATATGGGGCAGGGCCGATACGCAGTATTTT. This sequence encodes CASSIWGRADTQYF.